This T cell receptor (beta chain) was captured by sequencing in a study of blood T cell repertoires in COVID-19. The CDR3 covers 15 residues. The V and J ends lost 7 bases and 5 bases, in that order; junction bases with no gene match: 6. Per the germline V gene, CDR1 is SGHRS and CDR2 is YFSETQ. TCRdb's copy holds only in-frame clones and misses some; the assay was immunoSEQ multiplex PCR. The data show hundreds of thousands of clones, approximately 87% seen once. This clonotype was obtained from a man in his forties in a cohort exposed to, infected with or recovered from COVID-19 (not recorded which). This chain joins TRBV5-1 and TRBJ2-1; 13 bases map to TRBD2. Sequenced: PBMCs or T cells enriched from blood (not recorded which). Here the CDR3 DNA reads TGCGCCAGCCTTAGGACTAGCGGGAGCGACAATGAGCAGTTCTTC. Its protein product is CASLRTSGSDNEQFF. Variable domain in full (rest from reference TRBV5-1 and TRBJ2-1): KAGVTQTPRYLIKTRGQQVTLSCSPISGHRSVSWYQQTPGQGLQFLFEYFSETQRNKGNFPGRFSGRQFSNSRSEMNVSTLELGDSALYLCASLRTSGSDNEQFFGPGTRLTVL.